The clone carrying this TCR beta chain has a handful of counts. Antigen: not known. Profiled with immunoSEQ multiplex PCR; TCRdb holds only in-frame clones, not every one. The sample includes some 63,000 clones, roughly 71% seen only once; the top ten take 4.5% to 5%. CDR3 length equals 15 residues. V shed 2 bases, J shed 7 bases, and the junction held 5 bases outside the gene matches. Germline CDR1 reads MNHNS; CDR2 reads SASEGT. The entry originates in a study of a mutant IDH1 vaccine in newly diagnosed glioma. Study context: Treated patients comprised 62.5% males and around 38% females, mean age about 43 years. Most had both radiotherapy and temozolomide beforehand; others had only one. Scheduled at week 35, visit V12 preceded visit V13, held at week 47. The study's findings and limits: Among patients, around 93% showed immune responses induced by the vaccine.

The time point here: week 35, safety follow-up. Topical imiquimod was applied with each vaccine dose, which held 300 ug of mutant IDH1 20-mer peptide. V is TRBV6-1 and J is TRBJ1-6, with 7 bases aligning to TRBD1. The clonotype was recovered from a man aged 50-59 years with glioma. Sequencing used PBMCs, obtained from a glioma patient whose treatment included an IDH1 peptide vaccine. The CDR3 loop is CASSEKGAGNSPLHF. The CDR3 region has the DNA TGTGCCAGCAGTGAAAAGGGGGCGGGAAATTCACCCCTCCACTTT.